Below, one TCR beta chain is given with its context. Its cognate antigen is unknown. The germline V gene encodes CDR1 SGHKS and CDR2 YYEKEE (reference sequence). V lost 6 bases, J lost 0 bases, and 9 bases lay in between. The CDR3 is made up of 13 amino acids. This sample is drawn from a study of T cell responses to AZD1222 COVID-19 vaccine. The method was immunoSEQ multiplex PCR; TCRdb's version includes in-frame clones alone and lacks a portion of them. The profile covers over 150,000 clones, with around 89% appearing a single time and 4% to 5.5% taken by the ten largest. Study-level results: Seropositive AZD1222 recipients at baseline numbered only five to seven. Repertoire sampling was restricted to post-peak T cell response timepoints.

This specimen was peripheral blood, taken 28 days after the second AZD1222 dose. V is TRBV5-5 and J is TRBJ1-1; no definite D call. This TCR was recovered from an adult who received the AZD1222 COVID-19 vaccine. The CDR3 nucleotides are TGTGCCAGCACCGGCACAATGAACACTGAAGCTTTCTTT. Protein: CASTGTMNTEAFF.